This T cell receptor (beta chain) was identified in a study of blood T cell repertoires in COVID-19 (dated by TCRdb to 2020 to 2022). Turning to the overall study: Samples covering the acute and convalescent phases of COVID-19 were provided by collaborators in the United States, Italy and Spain. The sample metadata nearly always contained a de-identified subject ID, COVID-19 status, age in years and sex. The material from the prospective study consisted of cDNA or gDNA derived from T cells, B-cell-depleted T cells, or PBMCs. Samples came from the ongoing ImmuneRACE study (first 160 participants) plus 1,254 subjects from 6 global collaborators. The repertoires were made available in a free public database intended to serve as a resource for research on the immune response to SARS-CoV-2. Where available, HLA class I and class II types were obtained from metadata supplied by the sample provider rather than from assay-based typing. Subjects who had been exposed to COVID-19, were actively infected with it, or had recovered from it provided the deeply sampled blood TCRbeta repertoires that made up the dataset.

As for this clone: This receptor's antigen is unknown. No quality values exist for individual bases; no much larger clone is one base distant.

The CDR3 measures 15 amino acids from cysteine to phenylalanine. The kept DNA is CDR3 alone, 45 bases in frame from the first base. Deletion took 4 bases off V and 5 bases off J, with a span of 16 bases between the germline ends. The germline V gene specifies SGHRS as CDR1 and YFSETQ as CDR2. The immunoSEQ Assay, a bias-controlled multiplex PCR, was used to amplify TCRbeta CDR3 regions from genomic DNA. Per the source publication's procedure: The number of nucleated cells in each sample was estimated from the amplification of reference gene primers within the assay. To quantify the absolute abundance of each unique TCRbeta CDR3 rearrangement, sequence reads were collapsed and filtered. Productive Simpson clonality was computed per sample as the square root of Simpson's diversity index over productive rearrangements. TCRdb carries this immuneACCESS record with in-frame sequences only. Its versions omit some clonotypes, under half of them owing to an unresolved V gene in the studies checked, with the rest unexplained. The V and J calls and clone size are taken from that table; D and trimming were inferred from the DNA. The sample contains around 43,000 clones, approximately 88% of them found a single time. Roughly 10% of the sample comes from the top ten.

The collaborating institutions used their own protocols to collect whole blood in K2EDTA tubes. For TCRbeta analysis, collaborators shipped samples in one of three forms: frozen whole blood, isolated PBMCs, or DNA extracted from either of those sample types. Overall results and qualifications from the work: The amount of clinical and demographic metadata varied by source and participant and was provided uncurated.

Recombination connected TRBV5-1 to TRBJ2-1; TRBD2 might be the D gene, on 7 matching bases. The sample was peripheral blood. This clonotype originated in a woman in her 70s with acute or convalescent COVID-19. The CDR3 amino acid sequence is: CASSPTGGLHNEQFF. Read as DNA, the sequence is TGCGCCAGCAGCCCGACGGGGGGCCTACACAATGAGCAGTTCTTC.